This T cell receptor beta chain was retrieved from a study of CD8+ T cells in alopecia areata. General study results and limits: Clonality was higher in lesional than normal scalp, especially in alopecia totalis/universalis.

TCR sequencing used cDNA made by reverse transcription of extracted RNA. The protocol was immunoSEQ multiplex PCR, while the TCRdb copy is restricted to in-frame clones and leaves out a portion. This sample yields about 82,000 clones, of which roughly 51% are seen a single time; approximately 5.3% belongs to the top ten. Comments on this clone: Its cognate antigen is unknown. Additional DNA sequences in this sample encode the identical CDR3.

The sequence came from a human donor with alopecia areata. The sample taken for sequencing was NKG2D-high CD8+ T cells sorted from blood.

The CDR3 protein is CASSLGVGETQYF. The CDR3, as DNA: TGTGCCAGCAGTTTAGGGGTGGGAGAGACCCAGTACTTC. The chain uses TRBV27 and TRBJ2-5, with unresolved D. Germline values: CDR1 MNHEY, CDR2 SMNVEV (reference sequence). V was trimmed by 2 bases and J by 4 bases, leaving 8 bases between them. The length of the CDR3 is 13 residues.